Below are 19 T cell receptor beta chains sequenced from a single sample in a study of T cells after posttransplantation cyclophosphamide. Only in-frame clones appear in the TCRdb table, and some are missing; sequencing was by immunoSEQ multiplex PCR. The sample shows some 9,400 clones, more than 95% of them seen only once. Cells defined as naive were viable CD3+CD4+ or CD3+CD8+ and CCR7+CD45RA+CD45RO-CD95-CD27+CD28+. The sequencing input was naive CD4+ T cells sorted from PBMCs. These receptors were taken from an older woman in good health, CMV-negative, and a related stem cell transplant donor.

V usage is TRBV5-1 and J usage is TRBJ2-1; 8 bases map to TRBD1. Germline CDR1 is SGHRS and CDR2 is YFSETQ. The length of the CDR3 is 14 residues. Unmatched junction bases numbered 7, after V lost 7 bases and J lost 4 bases. The CDR3 DNA is TGCGCCAGCCGCCCTGGGACAGGATACAATGAGCAGTTCTTC. This codes for CASRPGTGYNEQFF. Using reference TRBV5-1 and TRBJ2-1 for the parts outside the CDR3, the full variable domain is KAGVTQTPRYLIKTRGQQVTLSCSPISGHRSVSWYQQTPGQGLQFLFEYFSETQRNKGNFPGRFSGRQFSNSRSEMNVSTLELGDSALYLCASRPGTGYNEQFFGPGTRLTVL.

V usage is TRBV19 and J usage is TRBJ2-1; the D gene is possibly TRBD2 (7 bases). This CDR3 is built from 14 residues. Looked up from germline, CDR1 is LNHDA and CDR2 is SQIVND (reference sequence). Trimming removed 7 bases at V and 4 bases at J, with 14 bases between. The CDR3 here is CASKEGGGYNEQFF. The CDR3 DNA is TGTGCCAGTAAGGAGGGAGGGGGTTACAATGAGCAGTTCTTC.

This sequence joins TRBV25-1 and TRBJ2-3; weak D call: TRBD1 (5 bases). This CDR3 has 16 amino acids. V lost 1 base and J 3 bases, leaving 14 bases between the germline ends. Germline V gives CDR1 MGHDK, CDR2 SYGVNS. The CDR3 coding sequence is TGTGCCAGCAGTGAATCAAGGGGTTCTAGAACAGATACGCAGTATTTT. This gives the protein CASSESRGSRTDTQYF. The entire variable domain, with the rest obtained from reference TRBV25-1 and TRBJ2-3, is as follows: EADIYQTPRYLVIGTGKKITLECSQTMGHDKMYWYQQDPGMELHLIHYSYGVNSTEKGDLSSESTVSRIRTEHFPLTLESARPSHTSQYLCASSESRGSRTDTQYFGPGTRLTVL.

V and J are TRBV9 and TRBJ1-6, with D hard to call. This CDR3 has 13 residues. CDR1 and CDR2 from the germline V gene are SGDLS and YYNGEE. V lost 4 bases to trimming and J lost 8 bases, with 10 bases between them. The CDR3, as DNA: TGTGCCAGCAGCTTTAGGGAGGATTCACCCCTCCACTTT. Translated: CASSFREDSPLHF.

Written as DNA, the CDR3 is TGTGCCAGTCGGTCAATAGCCAAAAACATTCAGTACTTC. Its protein is CASRSIAKNIQYF. J is TRBJ2-4 and V is TRBV19; D unclear. CDR1 and CDR2 from the germline V gene are LNHDA and SQIVND (reference sequence). V was pared by 8 bases and J by 0 bases, with 8 bases between. The CDR3 extends over 13 amino acids.

The V call is TRBV6-6, the J call TRBJ1-6, with D tentatively TRBD1 (6 bases). Germline V lookup: CDR1 MNHNY, CDR2 SVGAGI (reference sequence). There are 11 residues in the CDR3. Trimming left V 6 bases short and J 14 bases short, with 11 bases between. CDR3 sequence (DNA): TGTGCCAGCAGCCCAGACAGGACCCTCCACTTT. This translates into CASSPDRTLHF.

The rearrangement links TRBV9 to TRBJ2-6; TRBD1 matches at 10 bases. The germline V gene encodes CDR1 SGDLS and CDR2 YYNGEE. The V and J ends lost 3 bases and 0 bases, in that order; junction bases with no gene match: 3. The CDR3 loop spans 17 amino acids. The chain's CDR3 is CASSADRGISGANVLTF. The DNA of the CDR3 is TGTGCCAGCAGCGCGGACAGGGGGATCTCTGGGGCCAACGTCCTGACTTTC. The variable domain in full, completed from reference TRBV9 and TRBJ2-6, reads DSGVTQTPKHLITATGQRVTLRCSPRSGDLSVYWYQQSLDQGLQFLIQYYNGEERAKGNILERFSAQQFPDLHSELNLSSLELGDSALYFCASSADRGISGANVLTFGAGSRLTVL.

This chain uses TRBV6-1 with TRBJ1-1; no firm D call. This CDR3 comprises 13 residues. From germline, CDR1 is MNHNS and CDR2 SASEGT. V dropped 4 bases and J dropped 1 base, with 7 bases sitting between them. The CDR3 DNA is TGTGCCAGCAGTGGTGGCCGGAACACTGAAGCTTTCTTT. Translated, it gives CASSGGRNTEAFF.

The V call is TRBV19, the J call TRBJ2-3, with 8 bases identical to TRBD2. The V and J ends lost 7 bases and 3 bases, in that order; junction bases with no gene match: 3. Germline-derived CDR1 and CDR2 are LNHDA and SQIVND (reference sequence). The CDR3 sequence is 13 residues long. CDR3 sequence: CASKERGTDTQYF. CDR3 DNA: TGTGCCAGTAAAGAGCGGGGGACAGATACGCAGTATTTT.

DNA for the CDR3: TGTGCCAGCAGTCCCAGGGGGCTTTTTAATTCACCCCTCCACTTT. This gives the protein CASSPRGLFNSPLHF. V and J are TRBV27 and TRBJ1-6; 8 nucleotides align to TRBD1. Unmatched junction bases numbered 6, after V lost 5 bases and J lost 6 bases. CDR3 length equals 15 residues. Germline V CDR1 and CDR2: MNHEY, SMNVEV (reference sequence).

The chain uses TRBV25-1 and TRBJ2-6; D is unclear. The V gene lost 8 bases and the J gene lost 0 bases, with 5 bases spanning the gap. CDR3 size: 13 residues. Germline CDR1 is MGHDK and CDR2 is SYGVNS. This CDR3 reads CASRHSGANVLTF. CDR3 coding DNA: TGTGCCAGCCGACACTCTGGGGCCAACGTCCTGACTTTC.

The chain is built from TRBV9 and TRBJ2-2; 9 nucleotides line up with TRBD1. The CDR3 is 18 amino acids. CDR1 SGDLS and CDR2 YYNGEE come from the germline V gene. Trimming cost V 2 bases and J 2 bases; bases outside gene matches: 10. CDR3 nucleotide sequence: TGTGCCAGCAGCGTCGGCCGCGGGACAGGGCCTAACACCGGGGAGCTGTTTTTT. Protein product: CASSVGRGTGPNTGELFF.

This clone was observed once. The rearrangement uses TRBV18 and TRBJ2-5, with 8 bases identical to TRBD1. The J call may be in error: the DNA end matches TRBJ2-7 better. Germline CDR1 is KGHSH and CDR2 is LQKENI. The CDR3 runs 15 residues. In nucleotides, the CDR3 is TGTGCCAGCTCTCCTAGGACAGGGATCTTCTACGAGCAGTACTTC. It codes for CASSPRTGIFYEQYF.

This rearrangement joins TRBV27 to TRBJ2-5; 10 positions agree with TRBD1. CDR3 size: 14 residues. With 7 bases clipped from V and 4 bases from J, the junction kept 6 bases outside the gene matches. Germline-derived CDR1 and CDR2 are MNHEY and SMNVEV (reference sequence). CDR3 protein: CASTDRGRGETQYF. The CDR3 DNA is TGTGCCAGCACCGACAGGGGGCGGGGAGAGACCCAGTACTTC.

The V gene is TRBV7-8, the J gene TRBJ2-7; tentative D call: TRBD1 (5 bases). Germline V gene sequence: CDR1 SGHVS, CDR2 FQNEAQ. V gave up 5 bases and J gave up 1 base, with 9 bases separating them. The length of the CDR3 is 13 residues. CDR3 protein: CASSRGRSYEQYV. For the CDR3, the DNA is TGTGCCAGCAGCAGGGGCCGTTCCTACGAGCAGTACGTC.

J is TRBJ1-3 and V is TRBV9, with D perhaps matching TRBD1 (6 bases). V lost 4 bases and J 7 bases, leaving 21 bases between the germline ends. Germline lookup yields CDR1 SGDLS and CDR2 YYNGEE. This CDR3 has 16 residues. The CDR3 loop reads CASSLTLQRQGNTIYF. CDR3 DNA sequence: TGTGCCAGCAGCTTAACCCTACAGCGCCAGGGGAACACCATATATTTT. The variable domain in full, with the rest retrieved from reference TRBV9 and TRBJ1-3, is DSGVTQTPKHLITATGQRVTLRCSPRSGDLSVYWYQQSLDQGLQFLIQYYNGEERAKGNILERFSAQQFPDLHSELNLSSLELGDSALYFCASSLTLQRQGNTIYFGEGSWLTVV.

The chain employs TRBV5-1 and TRBJ2-3, with 7 bases matching TRBD2. The germline V gene encodes CDR1 SGHRS and CDR2 YFSETQ. J lost 0 bases, V lost 1 base, and 5 bases had no gene match. This CDR3 is 16 amino acids long. CDR3 protein: CASSLTAGVSTDTQYF. For the CDR3, the DNA is TGCGCCAGCAGCTTGACGGCGGGGGTAAGCACAGATACGCAGTATTTT. The full variable domain, completed using reference TRBV5-1 and TRBJ2-3, is KAGVTQTPRYLIKTRGQQVTLSCSPISGHRSVSWYQQTPGQGLQFLFEYFSETQRNKGNFPGRFSGRQFSNSRSEMNVSTLELGDSALYLCASSLTAGVSTDTQYFGPGTRLTVL.

The J gene is TRBJ2-1, the V gene TRBV28; 7 bases are shared with TRBD2. V lost 7 bases to trimming and J lost 9 bases; unmatched junction nucleotides: 9. The CDR3 contains 13 residues. Germline CDR1 MDHEN, CDR2 SYDVKM. CDR3 sequence: CASTPSTGGEQFF. For the CDR3, the DNA is TGTGCCAGCACCCCCTCCACGGGGGGTGAGCAGTTCTTC.

The chain couples TRBV6-5 to TRBJ2-2; D is perhaps TRBD1 (6 bases). From germline, CDR1 is MNHEY and CDR2 SVGAGI. V dropped 5 bases and J dropped 0 bases, with 10 bases sitting between them. The CDR3 has 15 residues. Written as DNA, the CDR3 is TGTGCCAGCAGTGCCCGGACAGCGAACACCGGGGAGCTGTTTTTT. Translated, it gives CASSARTANTGELFF.